These T cell receptor beta chains were read from a single sample in a study of response to subunit inactivated influenza vaccine. TCRdb re-analysed the RT-PCR reads in MiXCR, keeping a single row per CDR3 protein. This sample carries roughly 650,000 distinct CDR3 sequences, 14% of them seen once, and the ten largest clones take 6% to 9.5%. The sequenced sample was PBMCs from blood, obtained less than 15 days before vaccination. The receptors come from a man aged 45 to 65 who received an inactivated influenza vaccine. Both conserved end residues are part of each CDR3.

V gene	J gene	CDR3 protein
TRBV7-9	TRBJ2-5	CASSPETGMGGTQYF
TRBV23-1	TRBJ2-1	CASSQSDRRGRSSYNEQLF
TRBV5-1	TRBJ2-2	CASRSGQMNTGELFF
TRBV6-2/TRBV6-3	TRBJ2-4	CASSYSGSGLAGGPGKNIQYF
TRBV11-2	TRBJ2-1	CASSLVWRGANNEQFF
TRBV20-1	TRBJ1-1	CSAPSGGVNTEAFF
TRBV10-3	TRBJ2-3	CAISESARGLTQYF
TRBV6-1	TRBJ2-1	CASSRISRGQRNNEQFF
TRBV29-1	TRBJ2-1	CSSEAPPGRNEQFF
TRBV12-3/TRBV12-4	TRBJ1-1	CASSRDFLNTEAFF
TRBV29-1	TRBJ2-5	CSDAGGETQYF
TRBV5-1	TRBJ2-5	CASRPAGDSFETQYF
TRBV6-5	TRBJ2-1	CASSYSGGVAGANEQFF
TRBV12-3/TRBV12-4	TRBJ2-2	CASQGALSGELFF
TRBV5-1	TRBJ2-5	CASRRGHGSGQETQYF
TRBV4-2	TRBJ2-3	CASSPDRGRGTDTQYF
TRBV11-2	TRBJ2-1	CASSLDPRQYNEQFF
TRBV15	TRBJ2-7	CATSSEPGLAGEQYF
TRBV20-1	TRBJ1-1	CSAFVPNTEAFF
TRBV7-9	TRBJ2-7	CASSLFRGGDEQYF
TRBV7-2	TRBJ2-3	CASSRALTQYF
TRBV6-5	TRBJ1-5	CASSYSGVQPQHF
TRBV9	TRBJ2-7	CASSVDLAREQYF
TRBV6-5	TRBJ2-2	CASSYRSPGTSGTGELFF
TRBV20-1	TRBJ1-1	CSASGRGQTEAFF
TRBV7-8	TRBJ2-1	CASSFPRDEQFF
TRBV4-2	TRBJ1-2	CASSQATGLYGYTF
TRBV7-6	TRBJ2-3	CASSLGAGASTDTQYF
TRBV29-1	TRBJ2-3	CSVEGQELARLDTQYF
TRBV19	TRBJ1-2	CASSSQGLLYGYTF
TRBV3-1	TRBJ2-1	CASSPLLAAIYNEQFF
TRBV20-1	TRBJ2-1	CSARSPRQGHYEQFF
TRBV12-3/TRBV12-4	TRBJ1-5	CASSPRQGANQPQHF
TRBV6-5	TRBJ2-1	CASSYSILGGPTEQFF
TRBV7-2	TRBJ2-7	CASTPEGGSYEQYF
TRBV30	TRBJ1-5	CAWSRQPNQPQHF
TRBV2	TRBJ1-6	CASSERGAGNSPLHF
TRBV5-1	TRBJ2-7	CASSPDRVGDSYEQYF
TRBV3-1	TRBJ1-1	CASGGGRGEAFF
TRBV20-1	TRBJ1-1	CCARAGIGGADTEAFF
TRBV7-8	TRBJ2-1	CASSLDDGGLFF
TRBV3-1	TRBJ2-5	CASSPKSGQQETQYF
TRBV5-1	TRBJ2-3	CASSSDRDVDTQYF
TRBV12-3/TRBV12-4	TRBJ1-2	CASSFRGAGYGYTF
TRBV6-2/TRBV6-3	TRBJ1-5	CASSKGRDNQPQHF
TRBV6-2/TRBV6-3	TRBJ2-1	CASSTGLAVYNEQFF
TRBV12-3/TRBV12-4	TRBJ2-5	CASRSGGKETQYF
TRBV7-8	TRBJ2-5	CASSLDQPGQGETQYF
TRBV4-2	TRBJ1-4	CASSSRAPPNEKLFF
TRBV5-1	TRBJ2-5	CASSFNVRKPGPETQYF